Listed here are 7 T cell receptor beta chains from one sample, sequenced in a study of OX40 agonist ivuxolimab in advanced cancers. Here immunoSEQ multiplex PCR was the method, and the copy in TCRdb shows in-frame clones only, minus some. The table has 55,000 to 70,000 clones, around four fifths seen once. Sequencing used CD4+ or CD8+ T cells sorted from blood, obtained in a trial of the OX40 agonist ivuxolimab. The receptors come from an adult with an advanced solid tumor such as melanoma, head and neck, liver or kidney cancer.

This clone was counted only a few times. The rearrangement links TRBV27 to TRBJ2-2, with D maybe TRBD2 (5 bases). Germline CDR1 and CDR2: MNHEY and SMNVEV (reference sequence). Trimming shortened V by 7 bases and J by 6 bases, and 15 bases separated the two germline ends. This CDR3 contains 14 residues. Written as DNA, the CDR3 is TGTGCCAGCAAGGATAAAGGGAGTCCCGGGGAGCTGTTTTTT. This codes for CASKDKGSPGELFF.

This chain connects TRBV9 to TRBJ2-7; the match to TRBD1 covers 7 bases. The CDR3 is 13 residues long. The germline V gene has CDR1 SGDLS and CDR2 YYNGEE. Trimming took 3 bases from V and 4 from J; bases not matched to a gene: 4. The CDR3 DNA sequence: TGTGCCAGCAGCGCCGGGACAGAATACGAGCAGTACTTC. Amino acids: CASSAGTEYEQYF. The full variable domain, rest sourced from reference TRBV9 and TRBJ2-7, is DSGVTQTPKHLITATGQRVTLRCSPRSGDLSVYWYQQSLDQGLQFLIQYYNGEERAKGNILERFSAQQFPDLHSELNLSSLELGDSALYFCASSAGTEYEQYFGPGTRLTVT.

The rearrangement links TRBV28 to TRBJ1-4; D ambiguous. Germline lookup yields CDR1 MDHEN and CDR2 SYDVKM. There are 14 residues in the CDR3. Trimming pared 3 bases from V and 8 bases from J, leaving 13 bases between. The CDR3 sequence is CASSFPPGSEKLFF. In nucleotides, the CDR3 is TGTGCCAGCAGTTTCCCCCCGGGATCGGAAAAACTGTTTTTT. The variable domain in full, completed from reference TRBV28 and TRBJ1-4, reads DVKVTQSSRYLVKRTGEKVFLECVQDMDHENMFWYRQDPGLGLRLIYFSYDVKMKEKGDIPEGYSVSREKKERFSLILESASTNQTSMYLCASSFPPGSEKLFFGSGTQLSVL.

The chain is built from TRBV27 and TRBJ1-5, with unresolved D. CDR3 length equals 14 residues. Germline lookup yields CDR1 MNHEY and CDR2 SMNVEV (reference sequence). The V end lost 5 bases, the J end lost 4 bases, and 12 bases lay between the germline ends. The CDR3 bases are TGTGCCAGCAGTCCCCTGGCGGGGAATCAGCCCCAGCATTTT. It translates to CASSPLAGNQPQHF.

The chain has TRBV5-1 and TRBJ2-7; no clear D. This CDR3 spans 13 amino acids. Germline assignment: CDR1 SGHRS and CDR2 YFSETQ. Trimming stripped 4 bases from V and 6 bases from J, with 14 bases between. Here the CDR3 reads CASSPDFVSEQYF. The CDR3, as DNA: TGCGCCAGCAGCCCCGACTTTGTGTCCGAGCAGTACTTC.

The chain couples TRBV28 to TRBJ1-4; 7 bases align to TRBD1. Germline V CDR1 and CDR2: MDHEN, SYDVKM. This CDR3 is 16 amino acids long. V lost 8 bases, J lost 0 bases, and 9 bases stayed unmatched. In nucleotides, the CDR3 is TGTGCCAGCGGGGCCGGGACAGCTGCAACTAATGAAAAACTGTTTTTT. As protein: CASGAGTAATNEKLFF.

This chain joins TRBV10-3 and TRBJ2-2; 9 nucleotides agree with TRBD2. The CDR3 consists of 16 residues. J was trimmed by 5 bases and V by 4 bases; bases with no gene match: 8. CDR1 and CDR2 (germline): ENHRY, SYGVKD. Here the CDR3 DNA reads TGTGCCATCAGTGGCCGGACTAGCGATAGTACCGGGGAGCTGTTTTTT. Amino acids: CAISGRTSDSTGELFF.